Presented here are 7 T cell receptor beta chains from one specimen sequenced in a study of shared T cell receptors in the human thymus. Clones were sequenced by immunoSEQ multiplex PCR, and TCRdb holds only the in-frame ones, with some missing. This table has about 400,000 clones, around 95% appearing once. Sequenced: thymocytes. The receptors stem from a human donor.

V and J are TRBV9 and TRBJ1-2; weak D call: TRBD1 (6 bases). V dropped 2 bases and J dropped 0 bases, with 11 bases sitting between them. The CDR3 runs to 15 residues. CDR1 and CDR2 from the germline V gene are SGDLS and YYNGEE. CDR3 residues: CASSVGQRANYGYTF. The CDR3 bases are TGTGCCAGCAGCGTTGGACAGCGAGCTAACTATGGCTACACCTTC.

The gene calls are TRBV27 and TRBJ2-1, with D perhaps TRBD2 (6 bases). CDR3 length equals 16 residues. Looked up from germline, CDR1 is MNHEY and CDR2 is SMNVEV (reference sequence). The V and J ends lost 3 bases and 4 bases respectively, with 16 bases between them. Here the CDR3 reads CASSFEARRVYNEQFF. The CDR3, as DNA: TGTGCCAGCAGTTTTGAAGCCAGGAGGGTTTACAATGAGCAGTTCTTC.

This rearrangement joins TRBV15 to TRBJ2-1; TRBD1 might be the D (6 bases). CDR3 length equals 15 residues. The V end lost 4 bases, the J end lost 5 bases, and 15 bases lay between the germline ends. The germline CDR1 and CDR2 sequences are LNHNV and YYDKDF (reference sequence). The CDR3, as DNA: TGTGCCACCAGCACCGGGACACCGATTAACAATGAGCAGTTCTTC. This codes for CATSTGTPINNEQFF. Using reference TRBV15 and TRBJ2-1 for the parts outside the CDR3, the full variable domain is DAMVIQNPRYQVTQFGKPVTLSCSQTLNHNVMYWYQQKSSQAPKLLFHYYDKDFNNEADTPDNFQSRRPNTSFCFLDIRSPGLGDTAMYLCATSTGTPINNEQFFGPGTRLTVL.

This chain uses TRBV6-6 with TRBJ2-5; no clear D. The DNA end favors TRBJ2-7, so the J call may be wrong. This CDR3 has 16 amino acids. CDR1 is MNHNY, CDR2 SVGAGI, per germline (reference sequence). CDR3 region: CASSYSRSRLSYEQYF. CDR3 coding DNA: TGTGCCAGCAGTTACTCGAGGAGCAGGTTATCCTACGAGCAGTACTTC.

The V and J genes are TRBV25-1 and TRBJ2-2, with D uncertain. Looked up from germline, CDR1 is MGHDK and CDR2 is SYGVNS. V shed 5 bases and J shed 7 bases, with 11 bases lying between them. CDR3 length equals 13 residues. The CDR3: CASSRSELGELFF. The CDR3 DNA is TGTGCCAGCAGTAGGAGCGAGCTCGGGGAGCTGTTTTTT.

This chain joins TRBV6-1 and TRBJ1-5, with 9 bases matching TRBD1. In germline, CDR1 is MNHNS, CDR2 SASEGT. The CDR3 has 17 residues. V lost 3 bases, J lost 4 bases, and 10 bases stayed unmatched. The CDR3 here is CASSEYLQGASNQPQHF. Here the CDR3 DNA reads TGTGCCAGCAGTGAGTATCTACAGGGGGCGTCAAATCAGCCCCAGCATTTT.

The chain has TRBV29-1 and TRBJ1-3; TRBD1 matches 12 bases. The CDR3 sequence is 17 residues long. From germline, CDR1 is SQVTM and CDR2 ANQGSEA. The ends lost 5 bases at V and 0 bases at J; junction bases unmatched: 8. This CDR3 is CSVLGTGGTHSGNTIYF. CDR3 sequence (DNA): TGCAGCGTTTTGGGGACAGGGGGCACCCACTCTGGAAACACCATATATTTT. The whole variable domain, remainder taken from reference TRBV29-1 and TRBJ1-3, is SAVISQKPSRDICQRGTSLTIQCQVDSQVTMMFWYRQQPGQSLTLIATANQGSEATYESGFVIDKFPISRPNLTFSTLTVSNMSPEDSSIYLCSVLGTGGTHSGNTIYFGEGSWLTVV.